Listed below are T cell receptor beta chains from one sample, sequenced in a study of blood T cell repertoires in COVID-19. The protocol was immunoSEQ multiplex PCR, while the TCRdb copy is restricted to in-frame clones and leaves out a portion. The table has about 110,000 clones, 85% to 90% seen once. What was sequenced was peripheral blood. The source of these receptors is a woman aged 50 to 60 with active or convalescent COVID-19. CDR3s include the opening cysteine and the closing phenylalanine or tryptophan. The order of the fields is CDR3 DNA, CDR3 protein, J gene, CDR3 length, clone size, D gene, V gene. The D gene is left open where the match is weak. A row's size may be missing; if present it is once, few, many or a size class.

CDR3nt: TGTGCCAGCAGCCCCCTAGTCGGCCGTTATTCACCCCTCCACTTT
CDR3aa: CASSPLVGRYSPLHF
j_gene: TRBJ1-6
len: 15
abundance: once
d_gene: NA
v_gene: TRBV7-2

CDR3nt: TGTGCCAGCTCACCGGGACTAGCGTCATACAATGAGCAGTTCTTC
CDR3aa: CASSPGLASYNEQFF
j_gene: TRBJ2-1
len: 15
abundance: NA
d_gene: TRBD2
v_gene: TRBV18

CDR3nt: TGCGCCAGCAGTCGGACAGACTACGAGCAGTACTTC
CDR3aa: CASSRTDYEQYF
j_gene: TRBJ2-7
len: 12
abundance: NA
d_gene: NA
v_gene: TRBV10-2

CDR3nt: TGTGCCAGCAAGGGAGACTCTGGGGCCAACGTCCTGACTTTC
CDR3aa: CASKGDSGANVLTF
j_gene: TRBJ2-6
len: 14
abundance: NA
d_gene: NA
v_gene: TRBV9

CDR3nt: TGTGCCAGCAGGACTGGAGCCTACGAGCAGTACTTC
CDR3aa: CASRTGAYEQYF
j_gene: TRBJ2-7
len: 12
abundance: NA
d_gene: NA
v_gene: TRBV28

CDR3nt: TGTGCCAGCAGCGAGGACAGGACCGCCAATCAGCCCCAGCATTTT
CDR3aa: CASSEDRTANQPQHF
j_gene: TRBJ1-5
len: 15
abundance: NA
d_gene: TRBD1
v_gene: TRBV2

CDR3nt: TGTGCCACGGGGGGACTGACGTCCACTGAAGCTTTCTTT
CDR3aa: CATGGLTSTEAFF
j_gene: TRBJ1-1
len: 13
abundance: NA
d_gene: NA
v_gene: TRBV11-2

CDR3nt: TGTGCCAGTAATTCCGGAGGGGTGGGCCAGCCCCAGCATTTT
CDR3aa: CASNSGGVGQPQHF
j_gene: TRBJ1-5
len: 14
abundance: NA
d_gene: NA
v_gene: TRBV28

CDR3nt: TGTGCCAGCGCGGGACTAGCGGGGATAGCCAAAAACATTCAGTACTTC
CDR3aa: CASAGLAGIAKNIQYF
j_gene: TRBJ2-4
len: 16
abundance: NA
d_gene: TRBD2
v_gene: TRBV19

CDR3nt: TGTGCCTGGCGGGACAGGGGGCTGATCGGGGAGCTGTTTTTT
CDR3aa: CAWRDRGLIGELFF
j_gene: TRBJ2-2
len: 14
abundance: NA
d_gene: TRBD1
v_gene: TRBV30

CDR3nt: TGTGCCAGCAGACCTACTGGAGGCTCCTACAATGAGCAGTTCTTC
CDR3aa: CASRPTGGSYNEQFF
j_gene: TRBJ2-1
len: 15
abundance: NA
d_gene: NA
v_gene: TRBV5-4

CDR3nt: TGTGCCAGCAGTTACTCCAGGGATTCACCCCTCCACTTT
CDR3aa: CASSYSRDSPLHF
j_gene: TRBJ1-6
len: 13
abundance: NA
d_gene: NA
v_gene: TRBV27

CDR3nt: TGTGCCAGCAGTTACCGCCAGTCCTCCTACGAGCAGTACTTC
CDR3aa: CASSYRQSSYEQYF
j_gene: TRBJ2-7
len: 14
abundance: NA
d_gene: NA
v_gene: TRBV6-2/TRBV6-3

CDR3nt: TGTGCCAGCAGCTTGGAGGGGGCCTTAACCTACAATGAGCAGTTCTTC
CDR3aa: CASSLEGALTYNEQFF
j_gene: TRBJ2-1
len: 16
abundance: few
d_gene: TRBD1
v_gene: TRBV5-4

CDR3nt: TGCAGCATTCGAGGAGGGGCCCTGCAATCCGGGGAGACCCAGTACTTC
CDR3aa: CSIRGGALQSGETQYF
j_gene: TRBJ2-5
len: 16
abundance: once
d_gene: NA
v_gene: TRBV29-1

CDR3nt: TGTGCCAGCAGCTTAAGCCCCCAGAAAGAAACAGGTTACAATGAGCAGTTCTTC
CDR3aa: CASSLSPQKETGYNEQFF
j_gene: TRBJ2-1
len: 18
abundance: NA
d_gene: NA
v_gene: TRBV7-3

CDR3nt: TGTGCCAGCAGCTTGGGGGGGACTAGCGGGAGAGGAAGAGATACGCAGTATTTT
CDR3aa: CASSLGGTSGRGRDTQYF
j_gene: TRBJ2-3
len: 18
abundance: NA
d_gene: TRBD2
v_gene: TRBV5-4

CDR3nt: TGCAGCGTCGCTTCTTTCGACAGGGGCGAGCAGTACTTC
CDR3aa: CSVASFDRGEQYF
j_gene: TRBJ2-7
len: 13
abundance: NA
d_gene: TRBD1
v_gene: TRBV29-1

CDR3nt: TGTGCCACCAGCAGACGGGGCGGGGACCCCACAGATACGCAGTATTTT
CDR3aa: CATSRRGGDPTDTQYF
j_gene: TRBJ2-3
len: 16
abundance: NA
d_gene: NA
v_gene: TRBV15

CDR3nt: TGTGCCAGCAGTCGGGAGCTGGGTGAGCAGTTCTTC
CDR3aa: CASSRELGEQFF
j_gene: TRBJ2-1
len: 12
abundance: NA
d_gene: NA
v_gene: TRBV7-2

CDR3nt: TGCAGCGTTGAAGAACTAAGCGGAAGCTCCTACAATGAGCAGTTCTTC
CDR3aa: CSVEELSGSSYNEQFF
j_gene: TRBJ2-1
len: 16
abundance: NA
d_gene: NA
v_gene: TRBV29-1

CDR3nt: TGTGCCAGTAGTACCGACAGGGGTAGAGAGACCCAGTACTTC
CDR3aa: CASSTDRGRETQYF
j_gene: TRBJ2-5
len: 14
abundance: NA
d_gene: TRBD1
v_gene: TRBV19

CDR3nt: TGTGCCAGCAGCTTTAGAACAGGGAGGAACACTGAAGCTTTCTTT
CDR3aa: CASSFRTGRNTEAFF
j_gene: TRBJ1-1
len: 15
abundance: NA
d_gene: NA
v_gene: TRBV7-2

CDR3nt: TGTGCTACCAGGCAGCGGGAGGGCCTAGGCAAAAACATTCAGTACTTC
CDR3aa: CATRQREGLGKNIQYF
j_gene: TRBJ2-4
len: 16
abundance: NA
d_gene: TRBD2
v_gene: TRBV10-3

CDR3nt: TGTGCCAGCAGCATGACTAGCGACTACAATGAGCAGTTCTTC
CDR3aa: CASSMTSDYNEQFF
j_gene: TRBJ2-1
len: 14
abundance: NA
d_gene: TRBD2
v_gene: TRBV27

CDR3nt: TGCAGCGTTAGTGCGGGCCTCTCCTACGAGCAGTACTTC
CDR3aa: CSVSAGLSYEQYF
j_gene: TRBJ2-7
len: 13
abundance: NA
d_gene: NA
v_gene: TRBV29-1

CDR3nt: TGTGCCAGCAGTGAAGCGGAGGGGCAGCCCCAGCATTTT
CDR3aa: CASSEAEGQPQHF
j_gene: TRBJ1-5
len: 13
abundance: few
d_gene: NA
v_gene: TRBV2

CDR3nt: TGTGCCAGCAGCATAGGGACAGCTGGAAACACCATATATTTT
CDR3aa: CASSIGTAGNTIYF
j_gene: TRBJ1-3
len: 14
abundance: few
d_gene: TRBD1
v_gene: TRBV7-8

CDR3nt: TGTGCCAGCAGCCCAGGGTCGGGGGATTCAGATGAAAAACTGTTTTTT
CDR3aa: CASSPGSGDSDEKLFF
j_gene: TRBJ1-4
len: 16
abundance: NA
d_gene: NA
v_gene: TRBV4-2

CDR3nt: TGCGCCAGCAGCCGAGGACAGGGGGCGAACACCGGGGAGCTGTTTTTT
CDR3aa: CASSRGQGANTGELFF
j_gene: TRBJ2-2
len: 16
abundance: NA
d_gene: TRBD1
v_gene: TRBV5-1

CDR3nt: TGCAGTGCTAGTGGGGGGACTAGCGGCTACGAGCAGTACTTC
CDR3aa: CSASGGTSGYEQYF
j_gene: TRBJ2-7
len: 14
abundance: NA
d_gene: TRBD2
v_gene: TRBV20-1

CDR3nt: TGTGCCCACGACAGCGCAAACTACGAGCAGTACTTC
CDR3aa: CAHDSANYEQYF
j_gene: TRBJ2-7
len: 12
abundance: NA
d_gene: NA
v_gene: TRBV6-5

CDR3nt: TGTGCCAGCAGTTTAGGGACACCCATGAACACTGAAGCTTTCTTT
CDR3aa: CASSLGTPMNTEAFF
j_gene: TRBJ1-1
len: 15
abundance: NA
d_gene: NA
v_gene: TRBV28

CDR3nt: TGTGCCAGCTCACCATGGGGACTAGCGGGAGTTCAGTCGGATACGCAGTATTTT
CDR3aa: CASSPWGLAGVQSDTQYF
j_gene: TRBJ2-3
len: 18
abundance: NA
d_gene: TRBD2
v_gene: TRBV18

CDR3nt: TGTGCCAGCAGTGGACCAGGGACTAGCGGTTACAATGAGCAGTTCTTC
CDR3aa: CASSGPGTSGYNEQFF
j_gene: TRBJ2-1
len: 16
abundance: NA
d_gene: TRBD2
v_gene: TRBV2

CDR3nt: TGTGCCAGCAGTTTAAGCCTCGGGACTAGCGGCCAGCAGTACTTC
CDR3aa: CASSLSLGTSGQQYF
j_gene: TRBJ2-7
len: 15
abundance: NA
d_gene: TRBD2
v_gene: TRBV28

CDR3nt: TGTGCCAGCTCACCACCGGGACAGGGATGGGACTATGGCTACACCTTC
CDR3aa: CASSPPGQGWDYGYTF
j_gene: TRBJ1-2
len: 16
abundance: NA
d_gene: TRBD1
v_gene: TRBV18

CDR3nt: TGCGCCAGCAGCCAAGAGAGCGGGAGTCCCCAAGAGACCCAGTACTTC
CDR3aa: CASSQESGSPQETQYF
j_gene: TRBJ2-5
len: 16
abundance: NA
d_gene: TRBD2
v_gene: TRBV4-1

CDR3nt: TGTGCCAGCAGTGAACGGTCCGAGTATGGCTACACCTTC
CDR3aa: CASSERSEYGYTF
j_gene: TRBJ1-2
len: 13
abundance: NA
d_gene: NA
v_gene: TRBV6-1

CDR3nt: TGTGCCAGCAGCCCCGGACAGGGCTACGAGCAGTACTTC
CDR3aa: CASSPGQGYEQYF
j_gene: TRBJ2-7
len: 13
abundance: NA
d_gene: TRBD1
v_gene: TRBV13

CDR3nt: TGCGCCAGCAGGGAAAGGACAGGGCCCTACGAGCAGTACTTC
CDR3aa: CASRERTGPYEQYF
j_gene: TRBJ2-7
len: 14
abundance: NA
d_gene: TRBD1
v_gene: TRBV10-1

CDR3nt: TGTGCCAGCAGTTTACAGGGGAGAGGCGGGGAGCTGTTTTTT
CDR3aa: CASSLQGRGGELFF
j_gene: TRBJ2-2
len: 14
abundance: NA
d_gene: NA
v_gene: TRBV27

CDR3nt: TGTGCCAGCAGGGCGGCATCTGGAAACACCATATATTTT
CDR3aa: CASRAASGNTIYF
j_gene: TRBJ1-3
len: 13
abundance: few
d_gene: NA
v_gene: TRBV6-5

CDR3nt: TGCGCCAGCAGCTCGGGACAAGGCACAGATACGCAGTATTTT
CDR3aa: CASSSGQGTDTQYF
j_gene: TRBJ2-3
len: 14
abundance: NA
d_gene: NA
v_gene: TRBV5-1

CDR3nt: TGTGCCAGCAGCTTAAGATGGCTAGCGCCCTACAATGAGCAGTTCTTC
CDR3aa: CASSLRWLAPYNEQFF
j_gene: TRBJ2-1
len: 16
abundance: NA
d_gene: NA
v_gene: TRBV7-2

CDR3nt: TGTGCCAGCAGTTACGGTGGGAGCGGGGCGACCCAGTACTTC
CDR3aa: CASSYGGSGATQYF
j_gene: TRBJ2-5
len: 14
abundance: once
d_gene: TRBD2
v_gene: TRBV6-5

CDR3nt: TGTGCCAGTAGGCAGGGCCTCAATGAGCAGTTCTTC
CDR3aa: CASRQGLNEQFF
j_gene: TRBJ2-1
len: 12
abundance: NA
d_gene: NA
v_gene: TRBV19

CDR3nt: TGTGCCAGCTCACCATATTCCGGGACTTCTGATACGCAGTATTTT
CDR3aa: CASSPYSGTSDTQYF
j_gene: TRBJ2-3
len: 15
abundance: NA
d_gene: NA
v_gene: TRBV18

CDR3nt: TGTGCCAGCAGCTTGGCGGAGACAGGGAAAGGAGCTGAAGCTTTCTTT
CDR3aa: CASSLAETGKGAEAFF
j_gene: TRBJ1-1
len: 16
abundance: NA
d_gene: TRBD1
v_gene: TRBV5-6

CDR3nt: TGTGCCAGCAGCATGGGGATAAGAGGGATCCAGCATTTT
CDR3aa: CASSMGIRGIQHF
j_gene: TRBJ1-5
len: 13
abundance: once
d_gene: NA
v_gene: TRBV3-1/TRBV3-2

CDR3nt: TGTGCCATCAGCAGGGGATCAAGCTACGAGCAGTACTTC
CDR3aa: CAISRGSSYEQYF
j_gene: TRBJ2-7
len: 13
abundance: NA
d_gene: NA
v_gene: TRBV10-3

CDR3nt: TGCAGTGCTAGACCAGGCGGCTACACCTTC
CDR3aa: CSARPGGYTF
j_gene: TRBJ1-2
len: 10
abundance: NA
d_gene: NA
v_gene: TRBV20-1

CDR3nt: TGTGCCAGCAGTTACTCGAGGGCGGTTAGCAATCAGCCCCAGCATTTT
CDR3aa: CASSYSRAVSNQPQHF
j_gene: TRBJ1-5
len: 16
abundance: NA
d_gene: NA
v_gene: TRBV6-6

CDR3nt: TGCAGCGTGGGGGGACAGCGTGGACCCTACGAGCAGTACTTC
CDR3aa: CSVGGQRGPYEQYF
j_gene: TRBJ2-7
len: 14
abundance: NA
d_gene: NA
v_gene: TRBV29-1

CDR3nt: TGTGCCAGCAGCTTCCCTAGCGGGAGCTCCTACGAGCAGTACTTC
CDR3aa: CASSFPSGSSYEQYF
j_gene: TRBJ2-7
len: 15
abundance: NA
d_gene: TRBD2
v_gene: TRBV5-6